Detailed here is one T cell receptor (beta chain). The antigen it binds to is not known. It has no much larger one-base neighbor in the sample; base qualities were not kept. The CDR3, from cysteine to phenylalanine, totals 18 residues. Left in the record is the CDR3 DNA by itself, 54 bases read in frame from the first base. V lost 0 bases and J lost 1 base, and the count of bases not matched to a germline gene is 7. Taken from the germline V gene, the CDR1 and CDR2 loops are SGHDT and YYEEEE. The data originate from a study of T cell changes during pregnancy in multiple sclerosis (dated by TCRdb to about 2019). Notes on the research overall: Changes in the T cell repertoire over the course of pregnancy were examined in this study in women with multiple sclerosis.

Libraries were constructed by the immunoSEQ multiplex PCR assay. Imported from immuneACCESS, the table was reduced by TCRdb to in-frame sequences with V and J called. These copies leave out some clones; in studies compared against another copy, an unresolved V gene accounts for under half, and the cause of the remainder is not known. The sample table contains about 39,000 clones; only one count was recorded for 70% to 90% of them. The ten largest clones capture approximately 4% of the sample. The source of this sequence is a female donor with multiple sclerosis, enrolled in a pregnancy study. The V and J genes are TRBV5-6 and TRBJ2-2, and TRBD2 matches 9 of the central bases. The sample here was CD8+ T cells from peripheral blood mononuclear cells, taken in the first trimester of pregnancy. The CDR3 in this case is CASSLGPLSGGNTGELFF. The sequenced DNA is TGTGCCAGCAGCTTGGGCCCCCTTAGCGGGGGGAACACCGGGGAGCTGTTTTTT.